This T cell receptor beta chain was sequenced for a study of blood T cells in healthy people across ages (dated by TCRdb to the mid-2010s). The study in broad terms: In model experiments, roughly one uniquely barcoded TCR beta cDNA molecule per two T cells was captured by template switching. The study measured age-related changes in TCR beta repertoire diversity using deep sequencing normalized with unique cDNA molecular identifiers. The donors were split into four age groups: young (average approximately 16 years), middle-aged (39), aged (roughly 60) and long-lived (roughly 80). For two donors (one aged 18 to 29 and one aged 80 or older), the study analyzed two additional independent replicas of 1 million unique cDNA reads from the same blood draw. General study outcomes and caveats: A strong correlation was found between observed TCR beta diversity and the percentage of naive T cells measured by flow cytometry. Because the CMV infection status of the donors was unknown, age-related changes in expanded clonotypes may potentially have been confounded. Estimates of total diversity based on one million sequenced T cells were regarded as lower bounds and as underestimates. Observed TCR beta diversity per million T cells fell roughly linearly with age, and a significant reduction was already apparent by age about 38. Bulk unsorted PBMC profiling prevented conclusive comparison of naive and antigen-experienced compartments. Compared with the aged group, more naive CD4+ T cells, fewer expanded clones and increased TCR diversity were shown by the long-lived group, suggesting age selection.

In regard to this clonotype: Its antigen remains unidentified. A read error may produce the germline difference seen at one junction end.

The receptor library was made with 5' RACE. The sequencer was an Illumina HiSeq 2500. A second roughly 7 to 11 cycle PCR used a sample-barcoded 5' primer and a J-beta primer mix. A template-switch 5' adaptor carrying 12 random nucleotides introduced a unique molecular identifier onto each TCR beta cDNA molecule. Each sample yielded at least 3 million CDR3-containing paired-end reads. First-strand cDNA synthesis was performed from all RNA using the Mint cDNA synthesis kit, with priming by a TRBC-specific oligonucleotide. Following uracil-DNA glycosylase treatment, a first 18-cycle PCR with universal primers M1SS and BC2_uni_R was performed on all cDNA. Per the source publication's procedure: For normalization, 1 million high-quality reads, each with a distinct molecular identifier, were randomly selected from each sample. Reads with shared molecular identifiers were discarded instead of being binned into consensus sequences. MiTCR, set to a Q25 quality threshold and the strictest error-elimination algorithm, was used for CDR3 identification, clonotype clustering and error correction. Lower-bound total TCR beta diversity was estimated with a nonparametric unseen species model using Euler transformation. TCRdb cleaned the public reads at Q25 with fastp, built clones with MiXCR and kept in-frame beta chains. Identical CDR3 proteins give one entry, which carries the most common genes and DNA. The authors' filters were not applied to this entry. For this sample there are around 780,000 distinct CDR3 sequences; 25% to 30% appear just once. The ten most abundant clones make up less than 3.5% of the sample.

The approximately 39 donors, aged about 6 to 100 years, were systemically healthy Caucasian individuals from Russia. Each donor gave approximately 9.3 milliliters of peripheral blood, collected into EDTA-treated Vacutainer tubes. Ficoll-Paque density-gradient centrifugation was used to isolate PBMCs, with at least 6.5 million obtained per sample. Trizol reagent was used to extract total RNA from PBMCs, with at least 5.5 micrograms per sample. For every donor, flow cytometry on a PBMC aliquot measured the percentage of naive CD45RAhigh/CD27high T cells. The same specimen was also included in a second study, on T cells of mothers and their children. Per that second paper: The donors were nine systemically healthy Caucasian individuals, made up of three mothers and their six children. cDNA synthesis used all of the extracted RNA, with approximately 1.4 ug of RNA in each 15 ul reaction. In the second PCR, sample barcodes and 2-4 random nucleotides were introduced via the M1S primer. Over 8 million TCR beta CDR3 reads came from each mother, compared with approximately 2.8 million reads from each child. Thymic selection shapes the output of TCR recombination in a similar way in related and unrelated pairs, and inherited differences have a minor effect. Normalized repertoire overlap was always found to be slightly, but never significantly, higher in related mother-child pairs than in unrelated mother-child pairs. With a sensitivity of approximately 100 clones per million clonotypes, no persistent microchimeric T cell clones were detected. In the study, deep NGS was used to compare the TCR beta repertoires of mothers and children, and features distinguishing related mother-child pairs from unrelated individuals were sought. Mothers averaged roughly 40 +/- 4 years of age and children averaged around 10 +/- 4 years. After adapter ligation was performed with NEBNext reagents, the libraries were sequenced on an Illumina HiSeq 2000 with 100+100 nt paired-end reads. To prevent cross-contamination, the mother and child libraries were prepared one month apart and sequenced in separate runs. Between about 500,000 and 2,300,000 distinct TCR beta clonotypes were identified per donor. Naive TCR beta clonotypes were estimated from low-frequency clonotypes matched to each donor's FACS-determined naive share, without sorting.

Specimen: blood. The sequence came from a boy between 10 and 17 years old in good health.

The encoded CDR3 is CASSLAGPGSYNEQFF. The nucleotide sequence reads as follows: TGTGCCAGCAGCTTGGCAGGGCCAGGGTCCTACAATGAGCAGTTCTTC. The V and J segments used are TRBV5-1 and TRBJ2-1; a tentative D match to TRBD1 spans 5 bases. There are 16 amino acids in the CDR3, from cysteine to phenylalanine inclusive. Only the CDR3 portion is preserved as DNA: 48 bases, with reading frame beginning at the first base. The germline V gene supplies CDR1 SGHRS and CDR2 YFSETQ.